This T cell receptor beta chain originates from a study of regulatory T cells in long-lasting Graves disease. To make TCR beta libraries, researchers used iRepertoire HTBI primers and Arm-PCR of CDR3 regions. TCRdb independently ran MiXCR on the multiplex PCR reads; one entry per CDR3 protein. This table holds around 300,000 distinct CDR3 sequences, 22% found once. Time point here: persistent/refractory GD, antithyroid drugs over 5 years with positive TRAb. RNA isolated from PBMCs was used to make the TCR library. This clonotype showed up many times. This receptor was obtained from a female donor with Graves disease. Material: peripheral blood mononuclear cells (PBMCs), obtained when the disease was refractory, from a patient treated with antithyroid drugs.

The CDR3 is CASTAQGNIQYF. The CDR3 DNA reads as TGTGCCAGCACCGCACAAGGGAACATTCAGTACTTC. The rearrangement links TRBV12-3 or TRBV12-4 to TRBJ2-4; D ambiguous. This CDR3 spans 12 amino acids. The V gene lost 7 bases and the J gene lost 7 bases, with 11 bases spanning the gap.